Listed below are T cell receptor beta chains from one sample, sequenced in a study of technical replicates of blood from a few donors. TCRdb's table, derived via immunoSEQ multiplex PCR, lists solely in-frame clones and lacks some. The sample carries some 66,000 clones, more than 75% recorded once. Sequencing used PBMCs. These receptors were collected from a human donor in good health. Some clones in this sample may be carry-over from other donors' samples. CDR3s include the opening cysteine and the closing phenylalanine or tryptophan. A D gene is named only where the DNA matches it firmly. Clone size is not always given. Where it is, it says once, few, many or a class for expanded clones.

clone size	J gene	D gene	V gene	CDR3 DNA	CDR3 protein
.	TRBJ2-3	.	TRBV2	TGTGCCAGCAGTGACTTGCGGAGGATAAACACAGATACGCAGTATTTT	CASSDLRRINTDTQYF
.	TRBJ2-7	TRBD1	TRBV30	TGTGCCTGGAGTGTAATTATCAGGGGGCAGTACGAGCAGTACTTC	CAWSVIIRGQYEQYF
.	TRBJ2-7	TRBD2	TRBV7-3	TGTGCCAGCAGCCGAGCTAGCGGGAGTCCCTACGAGCAGTACTTC	CASSRASGSPYEQYF
.	TRBJ2-1	TRBD2	TRBV27	TGTGCCAGCAGTTTACGGACTAGCGGGGGGAGGAGGTATGAGCAGTTCTTC	CASSLRTSGGRRYEQFF
once	TRBJ2-1	TRBD2	TRBV30	TGTGCCTGGAGTCCCTCCTTCCAGCGGGAGTTCAGGAGTGAGCAGTTCTTC	CAWSPSFQREFRSEQFF
.	TRBJ2-3	TRBD2	TRBV5-4	TGTGCCAGCAGCCTAAAGACTAGCGCGAGTGCTAGCACAGATACGCAGTATTTT	CASSLKTSASASTDTQYF
.	TRBJ2-1	.	TRBV5-4	TGTGCCAGCAGCCTAGGTGCTCAGAGGTGGAATGAGCAGTTCTTC	CASSLGAQRWNEQFF
.	TRBJ2-2	TRBD2	TRBV5-4	TGTGCCAGCAGCTCCGGACTAGCGGGGGCCACCGGGGAGCTGTTTTTT	CASSSGLAGATGELFF
.	TRBJ1-6	TRBD1	TRBV5-4	TGTGCCAGCAGCTTGGGTGGGACAGGGGTTTGGAATTCACCCCTCCACTTT	CASSLGGTGVWNSPLHF
.	TRBJ2-2	TRBD1	TRBV14	TGTGCCAGCAGCCAAGTGGTCAGGGGGCGCGTCGGGGAGCTGTTTTTT	CASSQVVRGRVGELFF
.	TRBJ1-1	TRBD1	TRBV7-9	TGTGCCATTCCGGGACAGAGGGGGACTGAAGCTTTCTTT	CAIPGQRGTEAFF
.	TRBJ2-7	TRBD1	TRBV5-6	TGTGCCAGCAGCCCTCCAGGGGGTCTCAGCTCCTACGAGCAGTACTTC	CASSPPGGLSSYEQYF
.	TRBJ1-2	.	TRBV7-9	TGTGCCAGCAGCTTATTCCAGGGGCTAAACTATGGCTACACCTTC	CASSLFQGLNYGYTF
.	TRBJ1-1	.	TRBV7-9	TGTGCCAGCAGCTTAGGGCCAGGGGCCCGTGCTGAAGCTTTCTTT	CASSLGPGARAEAFF
.	TRBJ2-7	.	TRBV2	TGTGCCAGCGACCGGAGGGGTATCCCCTACGAGCAGTACTTC	CASDRRGIPYEQYF
.	TRBJ2-2	TRBD2	TRBV2	TGTGCCAGCAGGGCGGGGGATTTGGACACCGGGGAGCTGTTTTTT	CASRAGDLDTGELFF
.	TRBJ2-3	.	TRBV7-2	TGTGCCAGCAGCTTATCTACAGATACGCAGTATTTT	CASSLSTDTQYF
.	TRBJ1-2	.	TRBV27	TGTGCCAGCAGTTCCTACGGGGATGGCTACACCTTC	CASSSYGDGYTF